This TCR beta chain was identified in a study of molecular identifiers for immune sequencing clone quantification. This CDR3 spans 13 amino acids. The V and J ends lost 5 bases and 5 bases respectively, with 12 bases between them. TCRdb re-derived calls from the PCR reads in MiXCR, one entry per CDR3 protein. The sample consists of some 580,000 distinct CDR3 sequences, approximately 24% of them appearing once. This clonotype has a handful of counts. The chain uses TRBV12-3 or TRBV12-4 and TRBJ2-5, with D tentatively TRBD2 (5 bases). The TCR originated in a human donor in good health. Some libraries in this study had Jurkat cell RNA spiked in. The sample comprised naive CD8+ T cells from blood, with Jurkat cell RNA spiked in. Described subset: FACS-sorted CD8+CD4-CCR7+CD45RA+ naive T cells. The DNA of the CDR3 is TGTGCCAGCAGTAGCGGAAGAAAGGAGACCCAGTACTTC. It yields the protein CASSSGRKETQYF.